This T cell receptor beta chain was obtained from a study of T cells after yellow fever vaccination. On the study more broadly: Low-cell-number fractions underwent preparation using SMART-Seq v4 Ultra Low Input.

Conversion of TCR transcripts into cDNA relied on 5'RACE template switching, which added a universal primer site and UMIs. TCRdb recomputed calls from the 5' RACE reads with MiXCR, one row per CDR3 protein. The profile shows under 150,000 distinct CDR3 sequences, 12% to 15% of them singletons. The sample holds a few counts of this clonotype. Its antigen remains unknown. Broader study findings: Post-booster samples contained most primary-vaccination clones (approximately 97% CD4, 70% to 90% CD8). Abundant bulk-population clonotypes could contaminate the FACS-sorted repertoires.

Per the germline V gene, CDR1 is MNHEY and CDR2 is SVGAGI. The ends were cut back, 6 bases at V and 0 bases at J, with 9 bases in the middle. CDR3 length equals 15 residues. Sequencing was performed on CD8+ T cells sorted from PBMCs, taken 5 days after the yellow fever booster vaccination. The clonotype comes from a man aged 18 to 30 who received the YFV17D yellow fever vaccine. The chain employs TRBV6-5 and TRBJ2-6; D is unclear. As DNA, the CDR3 is TGTGCCAGCAGGCCAGGTCCCTCTGGGGCCAACGTCCTGACTTTC. This gives the protein CASRPGPSGANVLTF.